Shown below are 23 T cell receptor beta chains from a single sample sequenced in a study of cytomegalovirus exposure and HLA in healthy donors. PCR involved 60 Vbeta and 13 Jbeta primers. Sequenced by immunoSEQ multiplex PCR; TCRdb stores in-frame clones only, minus some. The table shows some 130,000 clones, with around 79% occurring only once. The source material was PBMCs. The origin of the receptors is a female donor in good health and CMV-seronegative.

The CDR3 here is CAWGTGASTGELFF. The CDR3 region has the DNA TGTGCCTGGGGTACAGGGGCGTCCACCGGGGAGCTGTTTTTT. The genes are TRBV30 and TRBJ2-2; 7 bases line up with TRBD1. Germline CDR1 is GTSNPN and CDR2 is SVGIG (reference sequence). The CDR3 totals 14 residues. J gave up 4 bases and V 5 bases, and 7 bases lay outside the gene matches.

The chain is built from TRBV28 and TRBJ1-2, with D unresolved. This CDR3 is 16 amino acids long. The V and J ends lost 7 bases and 8 bases respectively, with 26 bases between them. From germline, CDR1 is MDHEN and CDR2 SYDVKM. CDR3 region: CASTPNPSSPSVGYTF. The CDR3 DNA reads TGTGCCAGCACCCCAAATCCCAGCAGCCCGAGCGTGGGCTACACCTTC.

This clone came up once. This chain links TRBV11-1 with TRBJ2-7, with D perhaps TRBD2 (7 bases). The CDR3 totals 16 residues. The ends were cut back, 1 base at V and 2 bases at J, with 15 bases in the middle. The V gene's germline CDR1 is SGHAT and CDR2 FQDESV (reference sequence). The CDR3 loop is CASSLDGGARTYEQYF. In DNA, the CDR3 is TGTGCCAGCAGCTTAGATGGGGGGGCGAGGACCTACGAGCAGTACTTC.

The CDR3 nucleotides are TGTGCCAGCAGCCCACCAGGGGGCGGTCAGCCCCAGCATTTT. This encodes CASSPPGGGQPQHF. The chain combines TRBV11-2 with TRBJ1-5, with 8 bases that match TRBD1. The germline V gene has CDR1 SGHAT and CDR2 FQNNGV. The CDR3 runs to 14 residues. V was pared by 5 bases and J by 6 bases, with 6 bases of the junction left unmatched.

The rearrangement links TRBV9 to TRBJ2-1; TRBD1 might be the D (9 bases). Trimming took off 0 bases at V and 8 bases at J, with 18 bases between the two ends. The germline gives CDR1 SGDLS, CDR2 YYNGEE. The length of the CDR3 is 16 residues. Here the CDR3 DNA reads TGTGCCAGCAGCGTAGGTGGTAGCGGGGACAGGGATGAGCAGTTCTTC. The encoded protein is CASSVGGSGDRDEQFF.

This clone has just one count. This chain joins TRBV27 and TRBJ2-7; D not resolved. Germline V gene data show CDR1 as MNHEY and CDR2 as SMNVEV (reference sequence). V was clipped by 0 bases and J by 5 bases, with 11 bases between them. The CDR3 covers 14 residues. For the CDR3, the DNA is TGTGCCAGCAGTTTATCGTCCCCCCGGGACGAGCAGTACTTC. Translation gives CASSLSSPRDEQYF.

This chain links TRBV18 with TRBJ2-7; 11 nucleotides line up with TRBD1. V shed 7 bases and J 6 bases; nucleotides not matched to a gene: 5. The CDR3 has 13 amino acids. CDR1 and CDR2 from the germline V gene are KGHSH and LQKENI. The chain's CDR3 is CASFTGTGGEQYF. The CDR3 DNA reads TGTGCCAGCTTCACCGGGACAGGGGGCGAGCAGTACTTC.

There are a few counts of this clone. The V and J genes are TRBV18 and TRBJ2-1, with 11 nucleotides matching TRBD2. Germline trimming cut 4 bases from V and 7 bases from J; bases unmatched to any gene: 6. Germline V lookup: CDR1 KGHSH, CDR2 LQKENI. The CDR3 runs to 15 residues. Here the CDR3 reads CASSLAGGPRNEQFF. The CDR3 DNA reads TGTGCCAGCTCACTAGCGGGAGGGCCCAGGAATGAGCAGTTCTTC.

The sample holds a few counts of this clone. The CDR3: CAISWDRETQYF. The CDR3 DNA sequence: TGTGCCATCAGCTGGGACAGGGAGACCCAGTACTTC. This chain links TRBV10-3 with TRBJ2-5; 8 nucleotides line up with TRBD1. The germline gives CDR1 ENHRY, CDR2 SYGVKD. Trimming removed 6 bases from V and 5 bases from J; junction bases left unmatched: 2. This CDR3 has 12 amino acids.

This clone has just one count. The CDR3 sequence: CASSATPTGSPYTF. The CDR3 bases are TGTGCCAGCAGCGCCACGCCTACAGGGTCTCCCTACACCTTC. The V gene is TRBV11-2, the J gene TRBJ1-2, with TRBD1 as a possible D gene (6 bases). V was shortened by 5 bases and J by 10 bases, with 20 bases between the two germline ends. The CDR3 is 14 residues long. Germline V gene sequence: CDR1 SGHAT, CDR2 FQNNGV.

The chain's CDR3 is CASTRTGGDGNTIYF. The CDR3 nucleotides are TGTGCCAGCACCCGGACAGGGGGCGACGGAAACACCATATATTTT. The rearrangement links TRBV6-5 to TRBJ1-3; TRBD1 matches at 11 bases. Germline CDR1 MNHEY, CDR2 SVGAGI. The CDR3 consists of 15 residues. Trimming cost V 7 bases and J 4 bases; bases outside gene matches: 6.

The chain couples TRBV7-9 to TRBJ2-1; a weak D match, TRBD1 (5 bases). The V end was cut by 5 bases, the J end by 9 bases, with 11 bases between. The CDR3 extends over 12 amino acids. The germline V gene has CDR1 SEHNR and CDR2 FQNEAQ (reference sequence). DNA of the CDR3: TGTGCCAGCAGCGACTTAGGGGTTGAGCAGTTCTTC. Its translation is CASSDLGVEQFF.

The V call is TRBV6-4, the J call TRBJ2-5; 7 bases match TRBD1. The V and J ends lost 6 bases and 2 bases, in that order; junction bases with no gene match: 12. CDR3 length: 16 amino acids. Germline-derived CDR1 and CDR2 are MRHNA and SNTAGT. CDR3 sequence: CASRGTDRCIQETQYF. CDR3 nucleotides: TGTGCCAGCAGGGGAACGGACAGGTGTATTCAAGAGACCCAGTACTTC.

The chain carries TRBV19 and TRBJ2-2; the match to TRBD2 covers 12 bases. The CDR3 consists of 15 residues. The germline CDR1 and CDR2 sequences are LNHDA and SQIVND (reference sequence). V was pared by 4 bases and J by 6 bases, with 3 bases of the junction left unmatched. CDR3 region: CASSRTSGTAGELFF. In DNA form, the CDR3 reads TGTGCCAGTAGTAGGACTAGCGGGACGGCCGGGGAGCTGTTTTTT.

The gene calls are TRBV7-3 and TRBJ2-5; TRBD2 might be the D (6 bases). Germline V gene lookup returns CDR1 SGHTA and CDR2 FQGTGA. The V end lost 10 bases, the J end lost 1 base, and 13 bases lay between the germline ends. The CDR3 length is 13 residues. The DNA for the CDR3 is TGTGCCACGGGAGACCCAGGCCAAGAGACCCAGTACTTC. This encodes CATGDPGQETQYF.

V gene TRBV7-2 combines with J gene TRBJ1-1; D call uncertain. The germline V gene has CDR1 SGHTA and CDR2 FQGNSA. With 2 bases removed from V and 7 bases from J, the gap between germline ends came to 5 bases. The CDR3 has 11 amino acids. The CDR3 sequence: CASSLYSEAFF. CDR3 DNA: TGTGCCAGCAGCTTATACAGTGAAGCTTTCTTT. Using reference TRBV7-2 and TRBJ1-1 for the parts outside the CDR3, the full variable domain is GAGVSQSPSNKVTEKGKDVELRCDPISGHTALYWYRQSLGQGLEFLIYFQGNSAPDKSGLPSDRFSAERTGGSVSTLTIQRTQQEDSAVYLCASSLYSEAFFGQGTRLTVV.

The gene calls are TRBV7-9 and TRBJ2-5; 8 bases match TRBD2. The DNA end favors TRBJ2-7, so the J call may be wrong. CDR1 SEHNR and CDR2 FQNEAQ come from the germline V gene (reference sequence). The CDR3 is 16 residues long. The DNA of the CDR3 is TGTGCCAGCAGCCCCCCGGGGGGGCCCAGCTCCTACGAGCAGTACTTC. This encodes CASSPPGGPSSYEQYF.

The chain recombines TRBV5-1 with TRBJ1-6; 10 bases agree with TRBD1. Germline lookup yields CDR1 SGHRS and CDR2 YFSETQ. The CDR3 length is 16 residues. With 6 bases clipped from V and 10 bases from J, the junction kept 13 bases outside the gene matches. CDR3 in amino acids: CASTLLGQGRGSPLHF. For the CDR3, the DNA is TGCGCCAGCACCTTATTGGGACAGGGGAGAGGATCACCCCTCCACTTT. The complete variable domain, with remaining parts taken from reference TRBV5-1 and TRBJ1-6, reads KAGVTQTPRYLIKTRGQQVTLSCSPISGHRSVSWYQQTPGQGLQFLFEYFSETQRNKGNFPGRFSGRQFSNSRSEMNVSTLELGDSALYLCASTLLGQGRGSPLHFGNGTRLTVT.

The chain uses TRBV19 and TRBJ2-5; maybe TRBD2 (5 bases). Trimming stripped 5 bases from V and 0 bases from J, with 7 bases between. Germline V gives CDR1 LNHDA, CDR2 SQIVND (reference sequence). CDR3 size: 13 residues. This chain's CDR3 is CASSEGYQETQYF. For the CDR3, the DNA is TGTGCCAGTAGTGAGGGATACCAAGAGACCCAGTACTTC. The complete variable domain, with remaining parts taken from reference TRBV19 and TRBJ2-5, reads DGGITQSPKYLFRKEGQNVTLSCEQNLNHDAMYWYRQDPGQGLRLIYYSQIVNDFQKGDIAEGYSVSREKKESFPLTVTSAQKNPTAFYLCASSEGYQETQYFGPGTRLLVL.

This clone turned up a few times. V gene TRBV6-4 combines with J gene TRBJ2-3; 8 bases fit TRBD1. V shed 8 bases and J 0 bases; nucleotides not matched to a gene: 1. The CDR3 spans 13 residues. CDR1 MRHNA and CDR2 SNTAGT come from the germline V gene. The DNA for the CDR3 is TGTGCCAGCCGGGACAGGAGCACAGATACGCAGTATTTT. Translated, it gives CASRDRSTDTQYF.

This chain joins TRBV6-6 and TRBJ2-7; TRBD2 matches 8 bases. The germline CDR1 and CDR2 sequences are MNHNY and SVGAGI (reference sequence). The CDR3 runs to 16 residues. With V trimmed by 0 bases and J by 7 bases, 11 bases remained unmatched. The DNA for the CDR3 is TGTGCCAGCAGTTACTCGACCGGCGGGGTAGCGGGGGAGCAGTACTTC. It yields the protein CASSYSTGGVAGEQYF.

V and J are TRBV7-2 and TRBJ1-1, with D perhaps matching TRBD1 (6 bases). V was pared by 5 bases and J by 0 bases, with 10 bases between. CDR1 is SGHTA and CDR2 is FQGNSA in the germline V gene. CDR3 length equals 14 residues. The CDR3, as DNA: TGTGCCAGCAGCGCACAGGGTGTGAACACTGAAGCTTTCTTT. Amino acids: CASSAQGVNTEAFF.

This chain uses TRBV2 with TRBJ2-1; D is unresolved. The CDR3 is 11 amino acids. The V and J ends lost 7 bases and 5 bases respectively, with 6 bases between them. Germline V gene lookup returns CDR1 SNHLY and CDR2 FYNNEI. CDR3 DNA sequence: TGTGCCAGCACCAGAAACAATGAGCAGTTCTTC. Its protein product is CASTRNNEQFF.